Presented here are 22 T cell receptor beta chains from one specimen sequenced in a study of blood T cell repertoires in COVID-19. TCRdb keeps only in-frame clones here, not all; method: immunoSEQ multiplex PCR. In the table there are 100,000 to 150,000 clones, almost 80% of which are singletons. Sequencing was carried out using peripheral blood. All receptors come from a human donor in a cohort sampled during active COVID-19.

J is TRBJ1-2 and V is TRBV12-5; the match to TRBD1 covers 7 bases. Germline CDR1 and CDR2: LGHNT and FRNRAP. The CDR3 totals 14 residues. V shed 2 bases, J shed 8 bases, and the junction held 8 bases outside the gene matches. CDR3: CASGLSGTAEGYTF. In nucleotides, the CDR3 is TGTGCTAGTGGTTTGTCCGGGACAGCAGAAGGCTACACCTTC.

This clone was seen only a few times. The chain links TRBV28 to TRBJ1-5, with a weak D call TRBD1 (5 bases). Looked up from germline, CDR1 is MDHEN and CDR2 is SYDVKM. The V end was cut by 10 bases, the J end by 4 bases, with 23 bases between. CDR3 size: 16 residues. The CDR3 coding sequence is TGTGCCACCCTGGGGCCGACTTTTTCCTTTAATCAGCCCCAGCATTTT. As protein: CATLGPTFSFNQPQHF.

In DNA, the CDR3 is TGCGCCAGCAGCCCCAAGGGACAGCGCCAAGAGACCCAGTACTTC. It encodes CASSPKGQRQETQYF. The chain links TRBV5-1 to TRBJ2-5; 7 nucleotides agree with TRBD1. Germline V CDR1 and CDR2: SGHRS, YFSETQ. V was pared by 4 bases and J by 1 base, with 7 bases of the junction left unmatched. The CDR3 is 15 amino acids.

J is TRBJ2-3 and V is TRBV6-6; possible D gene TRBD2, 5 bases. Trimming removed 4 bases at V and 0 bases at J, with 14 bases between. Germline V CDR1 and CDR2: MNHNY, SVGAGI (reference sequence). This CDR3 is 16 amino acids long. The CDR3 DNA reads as TGTGCCAGCAGTTCCCGAGGGCTATATAGCACAGATACGCAGTATTTT. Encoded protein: CASSSRGLYSTDTQYF.

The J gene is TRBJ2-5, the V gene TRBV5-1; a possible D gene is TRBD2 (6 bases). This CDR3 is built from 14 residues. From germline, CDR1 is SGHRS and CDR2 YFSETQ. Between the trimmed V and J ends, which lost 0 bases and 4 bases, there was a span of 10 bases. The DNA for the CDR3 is TGCGCCAGCAGCTTGGCCGGAGGGAGAGAGACCCAGTACTTC. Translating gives CASSLAGGRETQYF.

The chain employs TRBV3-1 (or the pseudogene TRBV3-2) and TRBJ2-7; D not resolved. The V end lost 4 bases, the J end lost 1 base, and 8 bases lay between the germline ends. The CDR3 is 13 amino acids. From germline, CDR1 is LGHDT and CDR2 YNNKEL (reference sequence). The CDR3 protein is CASSPGVSYEQYF. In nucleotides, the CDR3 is TGTGCCAGCAGCCCAGGTGTTTCCTACGAGCAGTACTTC.

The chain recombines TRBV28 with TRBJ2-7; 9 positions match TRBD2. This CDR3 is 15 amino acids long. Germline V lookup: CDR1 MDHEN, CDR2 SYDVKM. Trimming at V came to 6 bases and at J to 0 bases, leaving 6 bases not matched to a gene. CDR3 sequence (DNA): TGTGCCAGCAGCACATTTAGCGGGAGCTCCTACGAGCAGTACTTC. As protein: CASSTFSGSSYEQYF.

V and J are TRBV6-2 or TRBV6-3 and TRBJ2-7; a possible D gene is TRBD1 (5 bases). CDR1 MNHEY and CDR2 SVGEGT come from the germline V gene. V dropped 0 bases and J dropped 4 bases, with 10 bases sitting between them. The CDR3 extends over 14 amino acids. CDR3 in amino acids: CASSYSGRAYEQYF. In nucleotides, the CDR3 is TGTGCCAGCAGTTACTCGGGCAGGGCGTACGAGCAGTACTTC.

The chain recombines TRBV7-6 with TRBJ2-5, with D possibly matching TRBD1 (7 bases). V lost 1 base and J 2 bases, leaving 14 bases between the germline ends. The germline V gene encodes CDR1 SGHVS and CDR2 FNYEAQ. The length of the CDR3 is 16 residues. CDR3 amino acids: CASSLGAGGPQETQYF. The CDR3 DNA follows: TGTGCCAGCAGCTTAGGGGCAGGGGGGCCGCAAGAGACCCAGTACTTC.

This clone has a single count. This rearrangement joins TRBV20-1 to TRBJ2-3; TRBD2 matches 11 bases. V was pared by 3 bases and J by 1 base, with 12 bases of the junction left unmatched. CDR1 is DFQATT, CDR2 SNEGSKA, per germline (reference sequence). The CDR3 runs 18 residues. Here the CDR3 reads CSASPGTSGVHGTDTQYF. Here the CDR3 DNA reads TGCAGTGCTAGTCCCGGGACTAGCGGAGTCCATGGCACAGATACGCAGTATTTT.

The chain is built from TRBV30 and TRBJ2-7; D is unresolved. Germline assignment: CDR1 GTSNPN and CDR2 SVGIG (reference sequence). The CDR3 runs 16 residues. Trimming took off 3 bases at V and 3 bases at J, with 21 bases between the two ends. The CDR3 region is CAWSDPVPRVHYEQYF. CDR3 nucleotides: TGTGCCTGGAGCGATCCCGTACCCCGGGTCCACTACGAGCAGTACTTC.

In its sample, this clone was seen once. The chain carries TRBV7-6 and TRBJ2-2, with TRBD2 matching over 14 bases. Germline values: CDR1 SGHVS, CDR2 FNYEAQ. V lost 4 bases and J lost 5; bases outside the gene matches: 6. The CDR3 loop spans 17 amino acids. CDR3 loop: CASSSGLAGGGTGELFF. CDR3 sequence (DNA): TGTGCCAGCAGCTCAGGACTAGCGGGAGGAGGGACCGGGGAGCTGTTTTTT.

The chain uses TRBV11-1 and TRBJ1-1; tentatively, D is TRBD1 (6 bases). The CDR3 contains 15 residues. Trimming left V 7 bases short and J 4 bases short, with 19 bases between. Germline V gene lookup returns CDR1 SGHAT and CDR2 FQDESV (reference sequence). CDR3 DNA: TGTGCCAGCACCCCGGTTCTAGCAGGGGCCACTGAAGCTTTCTTT. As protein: CASTPVLAGATEAFF. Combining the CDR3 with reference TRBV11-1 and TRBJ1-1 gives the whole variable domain EAEVAQSPRYKITEKSQAVAFWCDPISGHATLYWYRQILGQGPELLVQFQDESVVDDSQLPKDRFSAERLKGVDSTLKIQPAELGDSAMYLCASTPVLAGATEAFFGQGTRLTVV.

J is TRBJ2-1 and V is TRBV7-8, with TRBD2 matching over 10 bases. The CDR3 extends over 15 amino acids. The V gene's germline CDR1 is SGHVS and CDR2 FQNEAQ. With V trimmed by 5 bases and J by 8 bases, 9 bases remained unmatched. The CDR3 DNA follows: TGTGCCAGCAGCCCTAAGAGCGGGAGGGCCCATGAGCAGTTCTTC. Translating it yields CASSPKSGRAHEQFF.

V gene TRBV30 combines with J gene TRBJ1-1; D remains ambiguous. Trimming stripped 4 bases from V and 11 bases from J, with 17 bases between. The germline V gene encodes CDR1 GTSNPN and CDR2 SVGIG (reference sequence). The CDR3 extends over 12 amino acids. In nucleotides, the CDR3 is TGTGCCTGGATGGGTCAGGCAATTAGGGCTTTCTTT. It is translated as CAWMGQAIRAFF.

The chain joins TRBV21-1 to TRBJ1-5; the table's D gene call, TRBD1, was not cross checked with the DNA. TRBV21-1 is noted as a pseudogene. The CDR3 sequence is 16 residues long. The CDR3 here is CASSKGRQEHNQPQHF. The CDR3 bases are TGTGCCAGCAGCAAAGGTAGACAGGAGCACAATCAGCCCCAGCATTTT.

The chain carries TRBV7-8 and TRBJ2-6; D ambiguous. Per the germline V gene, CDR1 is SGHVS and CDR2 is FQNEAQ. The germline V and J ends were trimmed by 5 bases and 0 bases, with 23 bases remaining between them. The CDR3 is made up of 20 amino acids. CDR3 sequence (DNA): TGTGCCAGCAGCCCAACCCAAATGGTGAGACTTACCTCTGGGGCCAACGTCCTGACTTTC. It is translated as CASSPTQMVRLTSGANVLTF.

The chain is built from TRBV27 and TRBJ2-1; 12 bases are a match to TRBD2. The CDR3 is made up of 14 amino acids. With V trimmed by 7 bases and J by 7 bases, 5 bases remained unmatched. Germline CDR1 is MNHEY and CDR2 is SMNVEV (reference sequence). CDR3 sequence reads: CASKTGTSGNEQFF. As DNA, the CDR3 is TGTGCCAGCAAGACCGGGACTAGCGGGAATGAGCAGTTCTTC.

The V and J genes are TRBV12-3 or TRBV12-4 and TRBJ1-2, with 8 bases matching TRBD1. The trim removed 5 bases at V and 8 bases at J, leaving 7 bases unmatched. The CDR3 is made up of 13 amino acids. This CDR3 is CASSHLTGGGYTF. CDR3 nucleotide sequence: TGTGCCAGCAGTCACCTTACAGGGGGAGGCTACACCTTC.

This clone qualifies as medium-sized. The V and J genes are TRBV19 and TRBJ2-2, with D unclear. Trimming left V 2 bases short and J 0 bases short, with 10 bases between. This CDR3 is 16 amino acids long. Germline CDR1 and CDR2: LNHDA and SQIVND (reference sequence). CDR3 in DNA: TGTGCCAGTAGTATACTAGGAACTTCGAACACCGGGGAGCTGTTTTTT. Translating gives CASSILGTSNTGELFF.

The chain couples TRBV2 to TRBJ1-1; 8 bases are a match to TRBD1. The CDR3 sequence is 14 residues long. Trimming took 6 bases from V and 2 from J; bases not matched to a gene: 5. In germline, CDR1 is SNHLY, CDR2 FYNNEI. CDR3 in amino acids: CASRDDRGNTEAFF. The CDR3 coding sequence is TGTGCCAGCAGAGATGACAGGGGAAACACTGAAGCTTTCTTT.

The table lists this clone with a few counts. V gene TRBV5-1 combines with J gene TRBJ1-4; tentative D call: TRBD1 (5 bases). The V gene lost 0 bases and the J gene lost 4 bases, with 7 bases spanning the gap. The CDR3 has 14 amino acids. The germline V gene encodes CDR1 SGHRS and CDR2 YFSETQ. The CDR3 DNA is TGCGCCAGCAGCTTGGGACAGAATAATGAAAAACTGTTTTTT. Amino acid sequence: CASSLGQNNEKLFF.